The next 5 T cell receptor beta chains were all read from a single sample in a study of spatial heterogeneity in lung cancer (dated by TCRdb to about 2019). Beyond this particular receptor, the publication reports: The number of expanded intratumoral alpha and beta TCRs correlated with the tumor nonsynonymous mutation count.

Their antigens are not known. Libraries were constructed by 5' RACE. The run used a NextSeq 500. Through fastp at Q25 and MiXCR, TCRdb rebuilt clones from the public reads, retaining in-frame beta chains. One record per CDR3 amino acid sequence lists the most common genes and DNA. The sample table records 9,000 to 13,000 distinct CDR3 sequences; about an eighth of these occur just once. The top ten constitute less than 40% of the sample. The meaning of the sample's time point label: sample taken at primary tumor resection. The source material was lung tumor tissue, sampled at surgery. All receptors come from a male donor with early-stage non-small cell lung cancer.

This clonotype appeared a few times. The V call is TRBV6-6, the J call TRBJ1-6; no clear D gene. The length of the CDR3 is 13 residues. V was trimmed by 8 bases and J by 6 bases, leaving 11 bases between them. Germline V gene lookup returns CDR1 MNHNY and CDR2 SVGAGI (reference sequence). This CDR3 is CASGRGGNSPLHF. For the CDR3, the DNA is TGTGCCAGCGGACGGGGTGGTAATTCACCCCTCCACTTT.

This clonotype was found many times. The chain joins TRBV6-5 to TRBJ1-2; tentatively, D is TRBD1 (5 bases). V was cut by 6 bases and J by 5 bases, with 7 bases left in between. This CDR3 is 11 amino acids long. Germline V gene data show CDR1 as MNHEY and CDR2 as SVGAGI. In DNA, the CDR3 is TGTGCCAGCAGCTGGGGGTATGGCTACACCTTC. Translated: CASSWGYGYTF.

Concerning this clonotype itself: This may come from a read error, since a much larger clone is one base off. The chain is built from TRBV5-6 and TRBJ1-4; D may be TRBD1 (6 bases). The CDR3 consists of 14 residues. V was trimmed by 1 base and J by 10 bases, leaving 14 bases between them. Germline V lookup: CDR1 SGHDT, CDR2 YYEEEE. The CDR3 is CASSLQGPGGKLFF. CDR3 nucleotides: TGTGCCAGCAGCTTGCAGGGGCCGGGCGGAAAACTGTTTTTT.

This clonotype was seen a single time. Here the CDR3 DNA reads TGTGCCACCAGCAGACCGACAGGCGTTAGCAATCAGCCCCAGCATTTT. It translates to CATSRPTGVSNQPQHF. V is TRBV15 and J is TRBJ1-5; D possibly corresponds to TRBD1 (6 bases). Trimming stripped 2 bases from V and 0 bases from J, with 11 bases between. Germline values: CDR1 LNHNV, CDR2 YYDKDF (reference sequence). The CDR3 has 16 residues.

This clonotype has at least ten counts. The chain is built from TRBV11-2 and TRBJ2-7, with D possibly being TRBD2 (5 bases). CDR3 length: 14 residues. V was shortened by 4 bases and J by 0 bases, with 10 bases between the two germline ends. Germline CDR1 and CDR2: SGHAT and FQNNGV. This CDR3 is CASSSRTGSYEQYF. In DNA, the CDR3 is TGTGCCAGCAGCTCCCGGACTGGCTCCTACGAGCAGTACTTC.